The text below deals with one T cell receptor (beta chain). The length of the CDR3 is 15 residues. V dropped 4 bases and J dropped 2 bases, with 14 bases sitting between them. Looked up from germline, CDR1 is SGHRS and CDR2 is YFSETQ. Measured with immunoSEQ multiplex PCR; TCRdb has only the in-frame clones, and not every one. The data hold approximately 16,000 clones, with roughly three fifths observed a single time. This sample is part of a study of graft-versus-host responses after intestinal transplantation. Processing of graft tissue released intraepithelial and lamina propria lymphocytes. This material consisted of ileum tissue, taken 524 days after transplant. The sequence derives from a human patient who received an intestinal transplant, so some T cells may come from the graft donor. This chain joins TRBV5-1 and TRBJ2-3; D uncertain. The CDR3 protein is CASSPGWAYTDTQYF. The CDR3 DNA follows: TGCGCCAGCAGCCCCGGATGGGCCTACACAGATACGCAGTATTTT.